There are a few counts of the clone carrying this T cell receptor beta chain. These data come from a study of blood T cell repertoires in COVID-19. TCRdb's copy holds only in-frame clones and misses some; the assay was immunoSEQ multiplex PCR. Of some 70,000 clones listed, over 80% are singletons. This CDR3 comprises 14 residues. The germline gives CDR1 MNHEY, CDR2 SVGAGI. V gave up 3 bases and J gave up 1 base, with 9 bases separating them. This TCR was sampled from a woman aged 55-75 years with acute or convalescent COVID-19. This chain uses TRBV6-5 with TRBJ1-1; tentative D call: TRBD1 (5 bases). The sample was peripheral blood. The chain's CDR3 is CASSYTGANTEAFF. CDR3 DNA: TGTGCCAGCAGTTATACAGGTGCGAACACTGAAGCTTTCTTT.